This is a list of T cell receptor beta chains from one sample in a study of T cells in tumors after PD-1 blockade. Assay used: immunoSEQ multiplex PCR; TCRdb lists only in-frame clones, some missing. The table lists 55,000 to 65,000 clones, roughly 78% of them singletons. Sequences were derived from PBMCs, sampled before anti-PD-1 treatment. The receptors derive from a human donor with basal cell carcinoma. CDR3s include the opening cysteine and the closing phenylalanine or tryptophan. Fields, in order: V gene, clone size, J gene, D gene, CDR3 DNA, CDR3 protein. The D gene is left open where the match is weak. Where a row states a size, it is once, few, many or the class of an expanded clone; other rows omit it.

TRBV6-5	.	TRBJ1-1	TRBD1	TGTGCCAGCAGACTAGGACAGGTGCACCCTGAAGCTTTCTTT	CASRLGQVHPEAFF
TRBV5-4	.	TRBJ2-5	.	TGTGCCAGCAGCTTCACCAGGGAGGAGACCCAGTACTTC	CASSFTREETQYF
TRBV12-3/TRBV12-4	many	TRBJ1-1	.	TGTGCCAGCAGCGGGTTGGACACTGAAGCTTTCTTT	CASSGLDTEAFF
TRBV19	.	TRBJ2-3	TRBD2	TGTGCCAGTAGTATAGGAGCGGGACTAGCGGGGGGACCCTTGAGCACAGATACGCAGTATTTT	CASSIGAGLAGGPLSTDTQYF
TRBV6-5	.	TRBJ2-3	.	TGTGCCAGCAGTTACGGAGGTACGCAGTATTTT	CASSYGGTQYF
TRBV12-5	.	TRBJ1-1	.	TGTGCTAGTGGTTTGTTTCGGACTGAAGCTTTCTTT	CASGLFRTEAFF
TRBV3-1/TRBV3-2	once	TRBJ2-5	.	TGTGCCAGCAGCCAAGGCCCGGGGGCCAGTGAGACCCAGTACTTC	CASSQGPGASETQYF
TRBV10-1	.	TRBJ1-3	.	TGCGCCAGCAGTGTCGGCTCTGGAAACACCATATATTTT	CASSVGSGNTIYF
TRBV27	.	TRBJ2-6	TRBD2	TGTGCCAGCAGTTTGACCGGGGGGGGACTCATCTCTGGGGCCAACGTCCTGACTTTC	CASSLTGGGLISGANVLTF
TRBV11-3	few	TRBJ2-1	TRBD2	TGTGCCAGCAGCCTCGGACTAGTCCGGGAGGATGAGCAGTTCTTC	CASSLGLVREDEQFF
TRBV5-1	.	TRBJ2-1	.	TGCGCCAGCAGCTTGGGAACAGGGTATCAGGACAATGAGCAGTTCTTC	CASSLGTGYQDNEQFF
TRBV19	.	TRBJ2-3	.	TGTGCCAGTAGCACAATCCACCGGGATACGCAGTATTTT	CASSTIHRDTQYF
TRBV9	once	TRBJ1-1	.	TGTGCCAGCAGCGTAGTTAGCACTGAAGCTTTCTTT	CASSVVSTEAFF
TRBV9	.	TRBJ1-1	.	TGTGCCAGCAGCCCACTGATCAATCCTGAAGCTTTCTTT	CASSPLINPEAFF
TRBV5-6	.	TRBJ2-4	.	TGTGCCAGCAGCTTTTCCGGAAAACAGGGTTACATTCAGTACTTC	CASSFSGKQGYIQYF
TRBV19	.	TRBJ2-3	TRBD2	TGTGCCAGTAGTATAGTTCTAGCGGGGGCCCTTAGCACAGATACGCAGTATTTT	CASSIVLAGALSTDTQYF
TRBV19	.	TRBJ2-1	TRBD2	TGTGCCAGTAGTATAGGGCGGGGGATAAACAATGAGCAGTTCTTC	CASSIGRGINNEQFF
TRBV19	.	TRBJ1-5	.	TGTGCCAGTAGTATGACGGCAGCTAGCAATCAGCCCCAGCATTTT	CASSMTAASNQPQHF
TRBV5-4	.	TRBJ1-2	.	TGTGCCAGCAGCCTCGAGGGCGCTAACTATGGCTACACCTTC	CASSLEGANYGYTF
TRBV5-4	many	TRBJ1-2	.	TGTGCCAGCAGCTACCCTGACAGGCAGTCTTTTGGCTACACCTTC	CASSYPDRQSFGYTF
TRBV3-1/TRBV3-2	.	TRBJ1-2	.	TGTGCCAGCAGCCGTGGGGTGGGGTCCCTCTATGGCTACACCTTC	CASSRGVGSLYGYTF
TRBV5-1	.	TRBJ1-3	.	TGCGCCAGCAGCTTGGGACACTCTGGAAACACCATATATTTT	CASSLGHSGNTIYF
TRBV5-6	.	TRBJ1-5	.	TGTGCCAGCAGCTTGCGTGCGGGGAGCAATCAGCCCCAGCATTTT	CASSLRAGSNQPQHF
TRBV5-4	.	TRBJ2-2	.	TGTGCCAGCAGCTTGCACGGGACCGGGGAGCTGTTTTTT	CASSLHGTGELFF
TRBV3-1/TRBV3-2	.	TRBJ1-2	.	TGTGCCAGCAGCCAGGGTATGGACTATGGCTACACCTTC	CASSQGMDYGYTF
TRBV13	.	TRBJ2-7	.	TGTGCCAGCAGCTTTAAAGTGGGAGCTGAGGAGTACTTC	CASSFKVGAEEYF
TRBV5-4	.	TRBJ2-5	TRBD2	TGTGCCAGCAGCTTGGCGGTTCGGCGGGGGGAAGAGACCCAGTACTTC	CASSLAVRRGEETQYF
TRBV5-3	.	TRBJ2-4	TRBD1	TGTGCCAGAAGCTCCCGGACAGGTCTAGCCAAAAACATTCAGTACTTC	CARSSRTGLAKNIQYF
TRBV7-8	.	TRBJ1-2	.	TGTGCCAGCAGCCCCCGAGGTCGGCGAAACCCTAACTATGGCTACACCTTC	CASSPRGRRNPNYGYTF
TRBV2	few	TRBJ2-7	.	TGTGCCAGCAGCCGACAGACTGCCTACGAGCAGTACTTC	CASSRQTAYEQYF
TRBV11-3	.	TRBJ2-5	.	TGTGCCAGCAGCTTGGAGCGGCAGCAAGAGACCCAGTACTTC	CASSLERQQETQYF
TRBV7-9	.	TRBJ2-7	.	TGTGCCAGCAGCCCCCTGGGCTACGAGCAGTACTTC	CASSPLGYEQYF
TRBV9	.	TRBJ2-2	.	TGTGCCAGCAGCGTTGGAGGTGGGGTTAGTCGGGGCAAAAAAGAGCTGTTTTTT	CASSVGGGVSRGKKELFF
TRBV12-3/TRBV12-4	.	TRBJ1-5	.	TGTGCCAGCAGTTTAGACAGGGATCAGCCCCAGCATTTT	CASSLDRDQPQHF
TRBV21-1	.	TRBJ1-6	.	TGTGCCAGCAGCAGCAGGCAGAGCAATTCACCCCTCCACTTT	CASSSRQSNSPLHF
TRBV27	.	TRBJ2-1	.	TGTGCCAGCAGTCCACCCGACTTATCCTACAATGAGCAGTTCTTC	CASSPPDLSYNEQFF
TRBV10-2	.	TRBJ1-1	TRBD1	TGCGCCAGCAGGGACAGGGGTGTCTCTGAAGCTTTCTTT	CASRDRGVSEAFF
TRBV10-3	.	TRBJ1-1	.	TGTGCCATCAGCCGGACTGAAGGGAACACTGAAGCTTTCTTT	CAISRTEGNTEAFF
TRBV7-8	.	TRBJ1-5	TRBD1	TGTGCCAGCAGCAGGACAGGGGGAGGCAATCAGCCCCAGCATTTT	CASSRTGGGNQPQHF
TRBV5-4	once	TRBJ2-5	TRBD2	TGTGCCAGCAGCCCCGGGACTAGCTCCAAGACCCAGTACTTC	CASSPGTSSKTQYF
TRBV10-2	.	TRBJ2-7	TRBD2	TGCGCCAGCCTTAGCGGGGGGGCTTACGAGCAGTACTTC	CASLSGGAYEQYF
TRBV13	.	TRBJ2-5	.	TGTGCCAGCAGCTTAAATGTTCGGGGTCAAGAGACCCAGTACTTC	CASSLNVRGQETQYF
TRBV9	.	TRBJ1-2	.	TGTGCCAGCAGCTTCCGGGGGTCTAACTATGGCTACACCTTC	CASSFRGSNYGYTF
TRBV6-5	.	TRBJ2-3	TRBD2	TGTGCCAGCAGCCGCTTGGCGGGGGACACAGATACGCAGTATTTT	CASSRLAGDTDTQYF
TRBV9	.	TRBJ1-2	TRBD1	TGTGCCAGCAGCCGGGACAGGGAGTCCGGCGGCTACACCTTC	CASSRDRESGGYTF
TRBV19	.	TRBJ1-5	TRBD1	TGTGCCAGTAGTGAGGGACAGGGGGCAGGTCAGCCCCAGCATTTT	CASSEGQGAGQPQHF
TRBV4-1	.	TRBJ1-6	TRBD1	TGCGCCAGCAGCCACACAGGGGATAATTCACCCCTCCACTTT	CASSHTGDNSPLHF
TRBV19	.	TRBJ2-5	TRBD2	TGTGCCAGTAGTATGAGCGGGGGTGAGACCCAGTACTTC	CASSMSGGETQYF
TRBV10-3	.	TRBJ1-2	.	TGTGCCATCCTTTCCACAGATGAGTCCGGGTATGGCTACACCTTC	CAILSTDESGYGYTF
TRBV5-5	.	TRBJ2-7	TRBD1	TGTGCCAGCACCTGGGACAGTTCCTACGAGCAGTACTTC	CASTWDSSYEQYF
TRBV2	.	TRBJ2-3	TRBD2	TGTGCCAGCAGAGCTGCGGGGGGGCCGCGCACAGATACGCAGTATTTT	CASRAAGGPRTDTQYF
TRBV5-8	once	TRBJ2-7	TRBD1	TGTGCCAGCAGCGGGGCCGGGACAGGGGGCCTCGAGCAGTACTTC	CASSGAGTGGLEQYF
TRBV5-4	few	TRBJ1-6	.	TGTGCCAGCAGCTTGGCCGGTTCAGGGCCCCTTCTTTCACCCCTCCACTTT	CASSLAGSGPLLSPLHF
TRBV5-4	.	TRBJ2-3	.	TGTGCCAGCAGCCTAACCGGGGGGCGGGCAGATACGCAGTATTTT	CASSLTGGRADTQYF